A single sample is the source of the 26 T cell receptor beta chains below, sequenced in a study of blood T cell repertoires in COVID-19. Assay: immunoSEQ multiplex PCR; the TCRdb copy retains only in-frame clones and omits some. The data show fewer than 250,000 clones, with around 86% seen just once and roughly 12% held by the top ten. The sample taken for sequencing was peripheral blood. These receptors were obtained from a man aged 50 to 59 with COVID-19, enrolled during active disease.

The genes are TRBV19 and TRBJ1-5; 7 positions agree with TRBD1. This CDR3 spans 16 amino acids. J was trimmed by 4 bases and V by 6 bases; bases with no gene match: 12. Germline V lookup: CDR1 LNHDA, CDR2 SQIVND (reference sequence). The CDR3 DNA reads as TGTGCCAGTAGCACGACAGGGATACCTCGTAATCAGCCCCAGCATTTT. It specifies CASSTTGIPRNQPQHF.

The chain employs TRBV7-3 and TRBJ2-1; D is undetermined. The CDR3 sequence is 12 residues long. The germline V gene encodes CDR1 SGHTA and CDR2 FQGTGA. Trimming removed 5 bases from V and 5 bases from J, with 7 bases in between. CDR3 loop: CASSPPDNEQFF. CDR3 DNA: TGTGCCAGCAGCCCCCCGGACAATGAGCAGTTCTTC.

The chain employs TRBV5-4 and TRBJ1-1; TRBD1 might be the D (5 bases). The CDR3 is 15 residues long. Germline CDR1 and CDR2: SGHNT and YYREEE (reference sequence). Trimming took 0 bases from V and 8 from J, leaving 17 bases between them. The CDR3 nucleotides are TGTGCCAGCAGCTTGGAATGGCAGGGAACCTCCGAAGCTTTCTTT. Translating it yields CASSLEWQGTSEAFF. Using reference TRBV5-4 and TRBJ1-1 for the parts outside the CDR3, the full variable domain is ETGVTQSPTHLIKTRGQQVTLRCSSQSGHNTVSWYQQALGQGPQFIFQYYREEENGRGNFPPRFSGLQFPNYSSELNVNALELDDSALYLCASSLEWQGTSEAFFGQGTRLTVV.

V usage is TRBV18 and J usage is TRBJ2-3; 9 nucleotides line up with TRBD2. This CDR3 contains 15 residues. V lost 4 bases to trimming and J lost 0 bases; unmatched junction nucleotides: 2. Germline CDR1 KGHSH, CDR2 LQKENI. The CDR3 is CASSLGLASTDTQYF. The CDR3 bases are TGTGCCAGCTCACTTGGACTAGCGAGCACAGATACGCAGTATTTT.

The chain uses TRBV4-2 and TRBJ2-3, with 14 bases that match TRBD2. V lost 1 base, J lost 4 bases, and 4 bases stayed unmatched. The CDR3 runs to 17 residues. The V gene's germline CDR1 is LGHNA and CDR2 YNFKEQ. The CDR3 sequence is CASSQAGTSGGADTQYF. In DNA form, the CDR3 reads TGTGCCAGCAGCCAAGCCGGGACTAGCGGGGGCGCAGATACGCAGTATTTT.

This clone appeared a single time. V and J are TRBV4-1 and TRBJ2-3, with D possibly being TRBD2 (5 bases). V lost 3 bases, J lost 6 bases, and 16 bases lay in between. Germline V gives CDR1 MGHRA, CDR2 YSYEKL. The CDR3 has 15 amino acids. CDR3 sequence reads: CASSQGTSRSDTQYF. The CDR3 coding sequence is TGCGCCAGCAGCCAGGGTACTAGTCGGAGTGATACGCAGTATTTT.

The V gene is TRBV2, the J gene TRBJ1-4; the D gene is possibly TRBD1 (5 bases). With 5 bases removed from V and 8 bases from J, the gap between germline ends came to 9 bases. There are 12 residues in the CDR3. The germline gives CDR1 SNHLY, CDR2 FYNNEI. In nucleotides, the CDR3 is TGTGCCAGCAGTCCGGGGGAAGAAAAACTGTTTTTT. It specifies CASSPGEEKLFF.

The rearrangement links TRBV7-6 to TRBJ1-1, with 8 positions matching TRBD1. The trim removed 3 bases at V and 5 bases at J, leaving 8 bases unmatched. The CDR3 consists of 15 residues. Germline-derived CDR1 and CDR2 are SGHVS and FNYEAQ. CDR3 sequence: CASSFDRGVETEAFF. CDR3 in DNA: TGTGCCAGCAGCTTCGACAGGGGCGTCGAAACTGAAGCTTTCTTT.

This chain links TRBV5-1 with TRBJ2-1; possible D gene TRBD2, 6 bases. The CDR3 loop spans 16 amino acids. Germline V gene sequence: CDR1 SGHRS, CDR2 YFSETQ. Trimming left V 1 base short and J 0 bases short, with 11 bases between. CDR3 amino acids: CASSLYAGNSYNEQFF. CDR3 coding DNA: TGCGCCAGCAGCTTGTATGCGGGGAACTCCTACAATGAGCAGTTCTTC.

This clone has a single count. This rearrangement joins TRBV27 to TRBJ1-2; 7 bases are shared with TRBD1. J was trimmed by 8 bases and V by 4 bases; bases with no gene match: 7. CDR3 size: 13 residues. Germline lookup yields CDR1 MNHEY and CDR2 SMNVEV (reference sequence). CDR3 DNA: TGTGCCAGCAGTTCGACAGGGACGTGGGGCTACACCTTC. Encoded protein: CASSSTGTWGYTF.

This sequence joins TRBV2 and TRBJ1-2; 9 nucleotides agree with TRBD1. V lost 5 bases and J lost 7; bases outside the gene matches: 8. The CDR3 covers 14 residues. CDR1 SNHLY and CDR2 FYNNEI come from the germline V gene. CDR3 residues: CASSYRGRSSGYTF. The CDR3, as DNA: TGTGCCAGCAGTTACAGGGGGCGGTCCTCTGGCTACACCTTC. The full variable domain, its missing parts supplied by reference TRBV2 and TRBJ1-2, is EPEVTQTPSHQVTQMGQEVILRCVPISNHLYFYWYRQILGQKVEFLVSFYNNEISEKSEIFDDQFSVERPDGSNFTLKIRSTKLEDSAMYFCASSYRGRSSGYTFGSGTRLTVV.

The rearrangement uses TRBV11-2 and TRBJ2-5; 9 bases line up with TRBD2. J gave up 2 bases and V 6 bases, and 10 bases lay outside the gene matches. CDR1 is SGHAT and CDR2 is FQNNGV in the germline V gene. This CDR3 region has 16 residues. CDR3 nucleotide sequence: TGTGCCAGCAGTTTTGGCGGGAGGGGACCGCAAGAGACCCAGTACTTC. Translating it yields CASSFGGRGPQETQYF. The complete variable domain, with remaining parts taken from reference TRBV11-2 and TRBJ2-5, reads EAGVAQSPRYKIIEKRQSVAFWCNPISGHATLYWYQQILGQGPKLLIQFQNNGVVDDSQLPKDRFSAERLKGVDSTLKIQPAKLEDSAVYLCASSFGGRGPQETQYFGPGTRLLVL.

The chain employs TRBV6-5 and TRBJ1-5; a weak D match, TRBD1 (5 bases). Germline V gene sequence: CDR1 MNHEY, CDR2 SVGAGI. The CDR3 has 14 residues. The ends were cut back, 5 bases at V and 4 bases at J, with 12 bases in the middle. The CDR3 region is CASSPTAGNQPQHF. The CDR3, as DNA: TGTGCCAGCAGTCCGACAGCAGGAAATCAGCCCCAGCATTTT.

The J gene is TRBJ2-3, the V gene TRBV19; the D gene is possibly TRBD2 (6 bases). This CDR3 spans 13 amino acids. V was clipped by 11 bases and J by 1 base, with 13 bases between them. Germline values: CDR1 LNHDA, CDR2 SQIVND (reference sequence). In nucleotides, the CDR3 is TGTGCCGCCTCCCCGGGGGGCACAGATACGCAGTATTTT. This gives the protein CAASPGGTDTQYF.

The V call is TRBV28, the J call TRBJ2-7; D ambiguous. Trimming took 8 bases from V and 2 from J, leaving 10 bases between them. This CDR3 spans 12 amino acids. Germline loops: CDR1 MDHEN, CDR2 SYDVKM. CDR3 loop: CASARATYEQYF. The CDR3 DNA is TGTGCCAGCGCTCGAGCTACCTACGAGCAGTACTTC.

The rearrangement uses TRBV30 and TRBJ1-2; TRBD1 matches 7 bases. J was trimmed by 0 bases and V by 4 bases; bases with no gene match: 8. CDR1 and CDR2 (germline): GTSNPN, SVGIG (reference sequence). The CDR3 runs 15 residues. The CDR3, as DNA: TGTGCCTGGACAGGGCAGGGGGGAACTAACTATGGCTACACCTTC. This gives the protein CAWTGQGGTNYGYTF.

The chain joins TRBV6-5 to TRBJ2-3; D call uncertain. In germline, CDR1 is MNHEY, CDR2 SVGAGI. The CDR3 has 14 residues. Trimming stripped 6 bases from V and 2 bases from J, with 12 bases between. CDR3 in DNA: TGTGCCAGCAGATGGAGCACTGACACAGATACGCAGTATTTT. This codes for CASRWSTDTDTQYF.

This chain joins TRBV29-1 and TRBJ2-7, with D possibly being TRBD2 (6 bases). The CDR3 has 12 residues. Germline CDR1 SQVTM, CDR2 ANQGSEA. V lost 4 bases to trimming and J lost 0 bases, with 7 bases between them. CDR3 sequence: CSVGLGSYEQYF. Written as DNA, the CDR3 is TGCAGCGTTGGACTAGGCTCCTACGAGCAGTACTTC.

The chain carries TRBV2 and TRBJ2-7; the D gene is possibly TRBD2 (5 bases). The V gene lost 7 bases and the J gene lost 7 bases, with 14 bases spanning the gap. Germline CDR1 is SNHLY and CDR2 is FYNNEI. This CDR3 region has 12 residues. Here the CDR3 reads CASNRASGEQYF. The CDR3 bases are TGTGCCAGCAATAGGGCCTCGGGGGAGCAGTACTTC. The whole variable domain, remainder taken from reference TRBV2 and TRBJ2-7, is EPEVTQTPSHQVTQMGQEVILRCVPISNHLYFYWYRQILGQKVEFLVSFYNNEISEKSEIFDDQFSVERPDGSNFTLKIRSTKLEDSAMYFCASNRASGEQYFGPGTRLTVT.

The chain combines TRBV7-2 with TRBJ2-5, with 8 bases lining up with TRBD2. The germline V gene has CDR1 SGHTA and CDR2 FQGNSA. The CDR3 consists of 17 residues. Trimming took 5 bases from V and 5 from J; bases not matched to a gene: 16. Here the CDR3 DNA reads TGTGCCAGCAGCCGGGATTTGTACTCGGGGGGGCTTGAGACCCAGTACTTC. It yields the protein CASSRDLYSGGLETQYF.

This chain joins TRBV4-2 and TRBJ2-1; TRBD2 aligns across 10 bases. CDR3 length: 18 residues. J gave up 4 bases and V 2 bases, and 11 bases lay outside the gene matches. The germline V gene encodes CDR1 LGHNA and CDR2 YNFKEQ. For the CDR3, the DNA is TGTGCCAGCAGCCAACCGATAGGGCTAGCGGGAGATTACAATGAGCAGTTCTTC. It codes for CASSQPIGLAGDYNEQFF.

The chain joins TRBV4-3 to TRBJ2-7; tentatively, D is TRBD1 (5 bases). CDR3 size: 15 residues. V lost 4 bases, J lost 2 bases, and 15 bases lay in between. Per the germline V gene, CDR1 is LGHNA and CDR2 is YSLEER. The CDR3 DNA is TGCGCCAGCAGCCCCCAACCGACAGCTACCTACGAGCAGTACTTC. It is translated as CASSPQPTATYEQYF.

The CDR3 loop is CASSFKGQSSGNTIYF. In nucleotides, the CDR3 is TGTGCCAGCAGCTTCAAGGGACAGAGCTCTGGAAACACCATATATTTT. This chain joins TRBV7-2 and TRBJ1-3; 7 bases are a match to TRBD1. Germline V gene lookup returns CDR1 SGHTA and CDR2 FQGNSA. This CDR3 contains 16 residues. V trimming: 3 bases; J trimming: 0 bases; junction bases outside the gene matches: 5.

The rearrangement joins TRBV9 to TRBJ1-5; D perhaps matches TRBD1 (5 bases). The CDR3 contains 14 residues. CDR1 is SGDLS and CDR2 is YYNGEE in the germline V gene. Between the trimmed V and J ends, which lost 0 bases and 5 bases, there was a span of 9 bases. The CDR3 DNA sequence: TGTGCCAGCAGCGTAGCTGTAGGGGATCAGCCCCAGCATTTT. Its translation: CASSVAVGDQPQHF.

The gene calls are TRBV4-3 and TRBJ1-1, with 7 bases matching TRBD1. The CDR3 extends over 14 amino acids. Trimming took 5 bases from V and 4 from J; bases not matched to a gene: 7. CDR1 is LGHNA and CDR2 is YSLEER in the germline V gene. The CDR3 sequence: CASSGPGGPTEAFF. The CDR3 DNA is TGCGCCAGCAGCGGGCCAGGGGGACCCACTGAAGCTTTCTTT.

The V gene is TRBV6-6, the J gene TRBJ2-3; 16 bases are a match to TRBD2. Looked up from germline, CDR1 is MNHNY and CDR2 is SVGAGI (reference sequence). Losses at the gene ends were 8 bases for V and 0 bases for J; bases not matched to a gene: 2. The CDR3 loop spans 16 amino acids. The CDR3 sequence is CASGTSGRDSTDTQYF. In nucleotides, the CDR3 is TGTGCCAGCGGGACTAGCGGGAGGGACAGCACAGATACGCAGTATTTT.